This T cell receptor (beta chain) was sequenced for a study of CD8+CD57+ T cells in acquired aplastic anemia. Study information: 3 to 4 ug was the average amount of DNA from sorted CD4+ and CD8+ cells.

Germline V lookup: CDR1 MGHRA, CDR2 YSYEKL. The CDR3 is made up of 14 amino acids. Trimming took off 0 bases at V and 1 base at J, with 7 bases between the two ends. In the case of this clonotype: Its antigen is unknown.

Notes on the study in general: A set of around 30 CD8+ CDR3 sequences was shared between patients and controls, and these sequences appeared highly expressed in patients.

Profiling of TCR beta VDJ combinations and CDR3 sequences used genomic DNA as template. TCRdb reprocessed the reads with MiXCR, giving one entry per CDR3 protein. The table shows about 210,000 distinct CDR3 sequences, with about a third occurring only once. This TCR was sampled from a human donor in good health, serving as a control. This chain connects TRBV4-1 to TRBJ2-7; no firm D call. The material sequenced was sorted CD4+, CD8+, or CD8+CD57+ T cells (not recorded which) from PBMCs. The CDR3 loop reads CASSQDELSYEQYF. CDR3 coding DNA: TGCGCCAGCAGCCAAGACGAACTTTCCTACGAGCAGTACTTC.